This T cell receptor (beta chain) derives from a study of T cell responses to AZD1222 COVID-19 vaccine. Study results and limitations: The CD4 TCRs associated with vaccination extended across spike and predominated at 160-218 and 743-854. Clonal diversity may have been underestimated in mostly white British donors.

CDR3 length: 14 amino acids. Germline V gene lookup returns CDR1 SGDLS and CDR2 YYNGEE. V lost 2 bases and J lost 8; bases outside the gene matches: 0. Using immunoSEQ multiplex PCR, the repertoire was profiled, and TCRdb retains in-frame clones only, with some absent. The sample has around 80,000 clones; approximately 90% are singletons. A single count supports this clone. Its specificity is not known. The sequencing here drew on peripheral blood, taken on day 0 of AZD1222 vaccination. The chain recombines TRBV9 with TRBJ2-1; TRBD2 aligns across 14 bases. This TCR derives from an adult in good health. This CDR3 is CASSVTSGGDEQFF. The CDR3 DNA reads TGTGCCAGCAGCGTGACTAGCGGGGGGGATGAGCAGTTCTTC.